This T cell receptor beta chain was observed in a study of blood T cell repertoires in COVID-19 (dated by TCRdb to 2019 to 2021). Concerning the study at large: Collaborator samples came from the United States, Italy and Spain and covered acute and convalescent phases of COVID-19. The material from the prospective study consisted of cDNA or gDNA derived from T cells, B-cell-depleted T cells, or PBMCs. Subjects who had been exposed to COVID-19, were actively infected with it, or had recovered from it provided the deeply sampled blood TCRbeta repertoires that made up the dataset. A freely available public database, intended as a resource for researchers studying the immune response to SARS-CoV-2, is where the repertoires were released. The samples were drawn from the first 160 participants of the ongoing ImmuneRACE study and from 950 to 1,500 subjects provided by 6 global collaborators. Nearly every sample came with metadata listing a de-identified subject ID, COVID-19 status, age in years and sex. Where HLA class I and class II types were available, the types were taken from metadata supplied by the sample provider, not from assay-based typing. The study at large found these results: How much clinical and demographic metadata was included differed by source and by participant, and the metadata was provided uncurated.

Ends trimmed: V by 1 base, J by 1 base; bases unmatched to a gene: 3. Based on the germline V gene, the CDR1 and CDR2 sequences are LGHNT and FRNRAP. From cysteine to phenylalanine, the CDR3 is 17 amino acids long. Only the CDR3 region is kept as DNA, spanning 51 bases read in frame from base 1. Concerning this clone itself: Its cognate antigen has yet to be identified. Per-nucleotide qualities are absent, and no much larger clonotype sits a single base away.

TCRbeta CDR3 regions were amplified from genomic DNA using the immunoSEQ Assay, a bias-controlled multiplex PCR. Per the source publication's procedure: The number of nucleated cells in each sample was estimated by amplification of reference gene primers within the assay. To quantify the absolute abundance of each unique TCRbeta CDR3 rearrangement, sequence reads were collapsed and filtered. For each sample, productive Simpson clonality was calculated as the square root of Simpson's diversity index across productive rearrangements. As stored in TCRdb, this immuneACCESS dataset retains in-frame rearrangements with V and J assigned. A fraction of the clones does not appear; measured against another copy, unresolved V genes explain less than half of the discrepancy, and the remainder lacks a known reason. From that table come the V and J calls and clone size; the DNA was used to work out D and trimming. This sample has roughly 20,000 clones in its table, and approximately 93% of those were observed once. The biggest ten clones account for about 4% of the sample.

Collaborating institutions collected whole blood in K2EDTA tubes following their own protocols. For TCRbeta analysis, collaborator samples were shipped as frozen whole blood, as isolated PBMCs, or as DNA extracted from either sample type. The sequence was collected from a woman aged 45-59 years with active COVID-19. The V gene is TRBV12-5 and the J gene is TRBJ2-3; TRBD2 lines up with 12 middle nucleotides. The sample consisted of peripheral blood. The CDR3 protein sequence reads: CASGLGLAGVGTDTQYF. Read as DNA, the sequence is TGTGCTAGTGGTTTGGGACTAGCGGGAGTCGGCACAGATACGCAGTATTTT.